The 3 T cell receptor beta chains given below trace back to one sample, sequenced in a study of Ad26.COV2.S vaccination and SARS-CoV-2 variants. Assay: immunoSEQ multiplex PCR; the TCRdb copy retains only in-frame clones and omits some. The table includes hundreds of thousands of clones, about nine tenths detected once. The treatment here: over 15 received Ad26.COV2.S at low or high dose, single or two shots; a few received placebo; per-sample allocation not given. The investigators took samples on day 63 after the first vaccine or placebo injection. This sample comprised peripheral blood, obtained in a trial of Ad26.COV2.S vaccine versus placebo. The receptors originated from a person between 18 and 59 years old who received the Ad26.COV2.S COVID-19 vaccine or a placebo.

The V and J genes are TRBV9 and TRBJ2-5; TRBD2 matches 7 bases. CDR1 and CDR2 (germline): SGDLS, YYNGEE. This CDR3 spans 16 amino acids. V trimming: 0 bases; J trimming: 3 bases; junction bases outside the gene matches: 8. The CDR3: CASSVGGGGGKETQYF. The CDR3 coding sequence is TGTGCCAGCAGCGTAGGCGGCGGGGGAGGAAAAGAGACCCAGTACTTC.

This clone was recorded only once. This rearrangement joins TRBV7-9 to TRBJ2-7, with D perhaps given as TRBD1 or TRBD2 (5 bases each). Deletions cut 1 base from V and 0 bases from J, with 16 bases between. CDR1 is SEHNR and CDR2 is FQNEAQ in the germline V gene (reference sequence). CDR3 length: 17 amino acids. CDR3 coding DNA: TGTGCCAGCAGCTTAGGGTTGAGGGGCTTGAGCTCCTACGAGCAGTACTTC. This codes for CASSLGLRGLSSYEQYF.

The chain carries TRBV28 and TRBJ1-1, with D possibly TRBD1 on 5 matching bases. The length of the CDR3 is 14 residues. Germline V gene sequence: CDR1 MDHEN, CDR2 SYDVKM. Trimming left V 6 bases short and J 5 bases short, with 16 bases between. The CDR3 nucleotides read TGTGCCAGCAGGAGCTGGGACTCAATGACTGAAGCTTTCTTT. Its protein product is CASRSWDSMTEAFF.